The 6 T cell receptor beta chains below were found in one sample sequenced in a study of blood T cell repertoires in COVID-19. The table came from immunoSEQ multiplex PCR; TCRdb's copy has only in-frame clones and leaves some out. The sample lists under 150,000 clones; about three quarters were seen once. Sequencing was carried out using peripheral blood. The receptors shown here come from a woman in her forties or fifties with active or convalescent COVID-19.

The chain combines TRBV11-2 with TRBJ2-7; D gene ambiguous. The CDR3 contains 12 residues. V was clipped by 2 bases and J by 4 bases, with 6 bases between them. Germline-derived CDR1 and CDR2 are SGHAT and FQNNGV. This CDR3 is CASSLSRYEQYF. The CDR3 coding sequence is TGTGCCAGCAGCTTATCGAGGTACGAGCAGTACTTC.

The V call is TRBV7-9, the J call TRBJ1-1; D remains ambiguous. From germline, CDR1 is SEHNR and CDR2 FQNEAQ (reference sequence). The CDR3 has 13 amino acids. Trimming removed 5 bases from V and 0 bases from J, with 7 bases in between. The CDR3 here is CASSVDMNTEAFF. The CDR3, as DNA: TGTGCCAGCAGCGTTGACATGAACACTGAAGCTTTCTTT.

This clone was found a few times. The chain is built from TRBV15 and TRBJ2-7, with D uncertain. Between the trimmed V and J ends, which lost 0 bases and 3 bases, there was a span of 6 bases. Per the germline V gene, CDR1 is LNHNV and CDR2 is YYDKDF (reference sequence). The CDR3 consists of 13 residues. CDR3 nucleotide sequence: TGTGCCACCAGCAGAGATCTCAGCTACGAGCAGTACTTC. Protein: CATSRDLSYEQYF.

This chain connects TRBV27 to TRBJ1-6; D is undetermined. Germline V gene lookup returns CDR1 MNHEY and CDR2 SMNVEV (reference sequence). Between the trimmed V and J ends, which lost 6 bases and 8 bases, there was a span of 11 bases. The CDR3 extends over 13 amino acids. The CDR3 DNA sequence: TGTGCCAGCAGACGTACTAGGGATTCACCCCTCCACTTT. This codes for CASRRTRDSPLHF.

The V call is TRBV27, the J call TRBJ1-4; 8 bases match TRBD1. The CDR3 covers 18 residues. The V segment lost 0 bases and the J segment 7 bases; nucleotides outside the gene matches: 13. CDR1 is MNHEY, CDR2 SMNVEV, per germline (reference sequence). CDR3 protein: CASSLSPDRVGIGEKLFF. CDR3 DNA: TGTGCCAGCAGTTTATCCCCGGACAGGGTAGGAATTGGTGAAAAACTGTTTTTT.

In this sample, this clone turned up a few times. At the DNA level, this CDR3 is encoded by other sequences in the same sample as well. The J gene is TRBJ1-1, the V gene TRBV6-5, with TRBD1 as a possible D gene (5 bases). Germline assignment: CDR1 MNHEY and CDR2 SVGAGI. The ends were cut back, 2 bases at V and 2 bases at J, with 12 bases in the middle. The CDR3 has 15 amino acids. For the CDR3, the DNA is TGTGCCAGCAGTTACGGGGGAGGCGGAAACACTGAAGCTTTCTTT. Its protein product is CASSYGGGGNTEAFF.